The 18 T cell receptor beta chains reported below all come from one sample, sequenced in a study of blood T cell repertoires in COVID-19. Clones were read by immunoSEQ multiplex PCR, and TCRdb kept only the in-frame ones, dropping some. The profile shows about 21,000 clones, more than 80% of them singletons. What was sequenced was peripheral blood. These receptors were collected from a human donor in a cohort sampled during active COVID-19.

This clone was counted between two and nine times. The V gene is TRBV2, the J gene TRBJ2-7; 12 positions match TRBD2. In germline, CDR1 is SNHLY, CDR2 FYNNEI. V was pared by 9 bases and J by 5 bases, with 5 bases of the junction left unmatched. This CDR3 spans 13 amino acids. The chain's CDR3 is CARRTSGINEQYF. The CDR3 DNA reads TGTGCCAGGAGGACTAGCGGGATAAACGAGCAGTACTTC.

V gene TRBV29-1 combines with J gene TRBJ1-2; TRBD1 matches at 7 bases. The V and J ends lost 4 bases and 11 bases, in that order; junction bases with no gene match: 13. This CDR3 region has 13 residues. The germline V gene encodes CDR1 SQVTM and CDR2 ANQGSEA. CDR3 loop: CSVGGQTTQGYTF. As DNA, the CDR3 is TGCAGCGTTGGGGGACAGACCACTCAGGGGTACACCTTC.

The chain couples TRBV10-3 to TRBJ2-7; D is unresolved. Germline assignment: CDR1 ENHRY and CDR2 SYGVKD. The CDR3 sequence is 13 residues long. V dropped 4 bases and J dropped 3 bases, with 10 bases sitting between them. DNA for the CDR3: TGTGCCATCAGTGGCGTAGAGAACTACGAGCAGTACTTC. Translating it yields CAISGVENYEQYF.

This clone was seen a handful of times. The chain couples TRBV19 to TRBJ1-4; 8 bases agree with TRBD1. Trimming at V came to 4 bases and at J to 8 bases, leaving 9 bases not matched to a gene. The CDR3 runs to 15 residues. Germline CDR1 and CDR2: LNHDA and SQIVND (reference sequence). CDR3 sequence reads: CASSNDRGPSEKLFF. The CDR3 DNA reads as TGTGCCAGTAGTAATGACAGGGGACCATCGGAAAAACTGTTTTTT.

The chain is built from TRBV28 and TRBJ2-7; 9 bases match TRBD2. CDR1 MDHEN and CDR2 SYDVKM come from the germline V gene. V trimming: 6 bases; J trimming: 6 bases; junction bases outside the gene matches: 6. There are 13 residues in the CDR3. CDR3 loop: CASRTGLAFEQYF. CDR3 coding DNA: TGTGCCAGCAGGACGGGACTAGCTTTCGAGCAGTACTTC.

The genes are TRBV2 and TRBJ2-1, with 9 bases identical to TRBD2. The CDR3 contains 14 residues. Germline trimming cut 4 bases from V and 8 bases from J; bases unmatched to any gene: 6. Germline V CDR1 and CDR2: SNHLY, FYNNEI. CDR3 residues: CASSGGRAGDEQFF. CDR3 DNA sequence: TGTGCCAGCAGTGGCGGGAGGGCCGGAGATGAGCAGTTCTTC.

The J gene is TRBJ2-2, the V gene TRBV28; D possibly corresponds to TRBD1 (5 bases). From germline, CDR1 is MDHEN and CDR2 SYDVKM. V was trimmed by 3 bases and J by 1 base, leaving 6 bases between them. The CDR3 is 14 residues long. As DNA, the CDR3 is TGTGCCAGCAGTTTTGGACAGAACACCGGGGAGCTGTTTTTT. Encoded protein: CASSFGQNTGELFF.

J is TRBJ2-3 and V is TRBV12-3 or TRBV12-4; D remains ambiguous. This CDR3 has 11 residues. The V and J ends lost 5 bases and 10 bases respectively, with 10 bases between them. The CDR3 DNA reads TGTGCCAGCAGTAGCAACTCGGCGCAGTATTTT. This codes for CASSSNSAQYF.

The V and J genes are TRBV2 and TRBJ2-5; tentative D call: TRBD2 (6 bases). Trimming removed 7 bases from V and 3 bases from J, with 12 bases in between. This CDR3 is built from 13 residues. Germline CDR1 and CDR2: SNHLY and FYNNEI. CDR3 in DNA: TGTGCCAGCAAAATAACGGGGGAAGAGACCCAGTACTTC. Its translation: CASKITGEETQYF.

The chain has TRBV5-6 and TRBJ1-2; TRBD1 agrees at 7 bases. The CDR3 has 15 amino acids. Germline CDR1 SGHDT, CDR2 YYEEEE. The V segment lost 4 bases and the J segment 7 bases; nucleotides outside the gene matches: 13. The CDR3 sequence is CASSPGTATAPGYTF. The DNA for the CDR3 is TGTGCCAGCAGCCCTGGGACAGCCACCGCCCCTGGCTACACCTTC.

This chain's CDR3 is CASSLYSYEQYF. The CDR3 region has the DNA TGTGCCAGCAGTTTATATAGCTACGAGCAGTACTTC. The V gene is TRBV28, the J gene TRBJ2-7; D uncertain. The CDR3 is 12 residues long. Germline values: CDR1 MDHEN, CDR2 SYDVKM. Trimming stripped 1 base from V and 3 bases from J, with 4 bases between.

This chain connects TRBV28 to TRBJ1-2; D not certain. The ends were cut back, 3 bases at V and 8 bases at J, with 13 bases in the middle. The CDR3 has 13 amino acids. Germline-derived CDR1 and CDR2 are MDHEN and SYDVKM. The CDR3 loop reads CASSLRAGGGYTF. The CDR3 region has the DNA TGTGCCAGCAGTTTGAGGGCAGGTGGAGGCTACACCTTC.

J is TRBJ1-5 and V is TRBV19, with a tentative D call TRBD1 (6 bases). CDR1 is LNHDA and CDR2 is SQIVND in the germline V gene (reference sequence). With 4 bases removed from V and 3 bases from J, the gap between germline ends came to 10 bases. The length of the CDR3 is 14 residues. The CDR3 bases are TGTGCCAGTAGTAACACAGGGCTCAATCAGCCCCAGCATTTT. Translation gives CASSNTGLNQPQHF.

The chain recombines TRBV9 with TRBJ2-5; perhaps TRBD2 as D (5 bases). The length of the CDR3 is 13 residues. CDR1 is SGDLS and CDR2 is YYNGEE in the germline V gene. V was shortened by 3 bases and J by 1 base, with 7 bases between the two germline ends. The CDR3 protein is CASSGRGQETQYF. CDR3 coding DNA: TGTGCCAGCAGCGGACGGGGCCAAGAGACCCAGTACTTC.

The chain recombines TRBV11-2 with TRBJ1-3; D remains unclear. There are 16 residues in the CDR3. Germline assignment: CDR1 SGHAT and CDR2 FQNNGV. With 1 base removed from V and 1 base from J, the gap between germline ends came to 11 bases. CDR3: CASSLALRMSGNTIYF. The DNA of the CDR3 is TGTGCCAGCAGCTTAGCGCTGAGAATGTCTGGAAACACCATATATTTT.

The CDR3 bases are TGTGCCAGCAGGAGGACGGGGGGCTATGGCTACACCTTC. It codes for CASRRTGGYGYTF. The chain carries TRBV28 and TRBJ1-2; possible D gene TRBD1, 5 bases. V was cut by 6 bases and J by 4 bases, with 12 bases left in between. The CDR3 length is 13 residues. Germline CDR1 MDHEN, CDR2 SYDVKM.

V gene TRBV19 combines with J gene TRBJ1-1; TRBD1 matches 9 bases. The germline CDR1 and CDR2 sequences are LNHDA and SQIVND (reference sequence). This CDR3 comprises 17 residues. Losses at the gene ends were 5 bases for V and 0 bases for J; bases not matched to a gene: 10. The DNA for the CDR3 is TGTGCCAGTAGTTCAATTACAGGGGGCGGGATGAACACTGAAGCTTTCTTT. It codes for CASSSITGGGMNTEAFF.

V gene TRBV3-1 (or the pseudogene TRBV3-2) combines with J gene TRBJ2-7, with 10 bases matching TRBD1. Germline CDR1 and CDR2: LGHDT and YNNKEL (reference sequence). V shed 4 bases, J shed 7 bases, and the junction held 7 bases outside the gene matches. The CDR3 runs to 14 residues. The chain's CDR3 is CASSRGTGDREQYF. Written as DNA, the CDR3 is TGTGCCAGCAGCCGGGGGACAGGGGATCGGGAGCAGTACTTC.